This is a list of T cell receptor beta chains from one sample in a study of metastatic and nonmetastatic thyroid tumors. TCRdb re-processed the PCR reads through MiXCR. The data show some 19,000 clones, 20% to 30% seen once. Sequencing used blood. These receptors all stem from a male donor with papillary thyroid cancer or a benign thyroid nodule (not recorded which). Some clones in this sample may be carry-over from other donors' samples. Each CDR3 is given without its conserved first and last residue. Clone size is stated in some rows and not others, as once, few, many or a class when expanded.

v_gene	j_gene	abundance	CDR3aa
TRBV6-1	TRBJ1-2	.	ASSVGTGGETDYGYT
TRBV9	TRBJ2-1	many	ASSVRQDYNEQF
TRBV12-3/TRBV12-4	TRBJ2-3	few	ASRLAVTDTQY
TRBV2	TRBJ1-1	medium-sized	ASSERGTPNTEAF
TRBV10-3	TRBJ2-5	many	AISESSGQETQY
TRBV24-1	TRBJ2-2	many	ATSDYLDRANTGKLF
TRBV28	TRBJ2-7	few	ASSLSLGVSEQY
TRBV7-8	TRBJ2-1	.	ASSSAGVRGNEQF
TRBV19	TRBJ2-6	few	ASSIDSGANVLT
TRBV6-1	TRBJ2-7	.	ASSAAGDSAGVTYEQY
TRBV19	TRBJ2-7	.	ATGLAVGSSYEQY
TRBV4-2	TRBJ2-1	medium-sized	ASSTFTSGSNNEQF
TRBV12-3/TRBV12-4	TRBJ2-2	.	ASSQAGALTGELF
TRBV5-1	TRBJ1-5	.	ASSLDSNQPKH
TRBV20-1	TRBJ1-5	.	SASPPECHQLQH
TRBV3-1	TRBJ1-6	many	ATRLVGNSPLH
TRBV11-3	TRBJ2-7	.	ASSHRDTRYEQY
TRBV18	TRBJ2-2	.	ASSPTPGPTGELF
TRBV2	TRBJ2-5	few	AISVSSVQTQY
TRBV6-1	TRBJ1-6	.	ASSEGGSNSPLH
TRBV18	TRBJ1-2	.	ASSPDPGTGGATNYGYT
TRBV20-1	TRBJ2-7	.	SASQRTSGSDEQY
TRBV5-1	TRBJ2-5	many	ASNSGGPRETQY
TRBV12-3/TRBV12-4	TRBJ2-2	few	ASSRTTGELF
TRBV9	TRBJ2-1	.	ASSVATSSSYNEQF
TRBV6-1	TRBJ1-2	few	ASSGPSDIYGYT
TRBV30	TRBJ2-7	once	AWSTDGPYEQY
TRBV15	TRBJ1-6	medium-sized	ATSRDPNSPLH
TRBV9	TRBJ2-2	many	ASSSDSSPATGELF
TRBV20-1	TRBJ1-2	medium-sized	SAYRQGALNGYT
TRBV4-1	TRBJ2-2	.	ASSPGGDSGELF
TRBV10-3	TRBJ1-4	many	ATSSGGNNEKLF
TRBV6-2/TRBV6-3	TRBJ1-1	few	ASSYSSGVGNTEAF
TRBV28	TRBJ2-1	few	ASSSYGTGGNEQF
TRBV6-1	TRBJ1-6	large	ASNLGLMDSPLH
TRBV2	TRBJ2-2	few	ASSERTGHTGELF
TRBV28	TRBJ2-7	medium-sized	ASSFINYEQY
TRBV12-3/TRBV12-4	TRBJ2-3	medium-sized	ASRSRGSTDTQY
TRBV6-5	TRBJ2-5	few	ASSYRGRETQY
TRBV12-3/TRBV12-4	TRBJ2-3	.	ATFTSVDSTDTQY
TRBV20-1	TRBJ2-7	many	SARGPTLEQY
TRBV5-1	TRBJ2-3	medium-sized	ASSLVGGRHTDTQY
TRBV7-2	TRBJ1-6	.	ASSLAPGRIMKPLH
TRBV6-1	TRBJ1-6	.	ASSPGTENSPLH
TRBV6-1	TRBJ2-7	.	ASSNRMDRPENEQY
TRBV6-1	TRBJ2-7	medium-sized	ASRTSAFYEQY
TRBV7-9	TRBJ2-4	many	AGSQGENIQY
TRBV15	TRBJ2-2	few	ATGVRGVRSGELF
TRBV30	TRBJ1-1	.	AWMQVTEAF
TRBV5-5	TRBJ2-5	many	ASSLQGSGETQY
TRBV15	TRBJ1-5	.	ATSRDLGQGGDNQPQH
TRBV28	TRBJ2-3	few	ASSSTGTGRTDTQY
TRBV10-1	TRBJ2-1	.	ASSESRYNEQF
TRBV20-1	TRBJ1-2	medium-sized	SAVPGQRRGYGYT
TRBV11-2	TRBJ2-7	medium-sized	ASSRRQGTSDEQY